This T cell receptor (beta chain) was sequenced for a study of PD-1 blockade in mismatch repair-deficient tumors. Trimming pared 3 bases from V and 4 bases from J, leaving 16 bases between. The germline V gene has CDR1 MGHDK and CDR2 SYGVNS. The CDR3 spans 15 residues. TCRdb keeps only in-frame clones here, not all; method: immunoSEQ multiplex PCR. This sample has some 22,000 clones, with roughly 81% found just once. The material was peripheral blood, obtained 2 weeks after starting pembrolizumab. The clonotype comes from an adult with mismatch repair-deficient cancer. This chain connects TRBV25-1 to TRBJ2-7; D ambiguous. CDR3 DNA sequence: TGTGCCAGCAGTGACCCAGACACGCTCCCTTACGAGCAGTACTTC. Encoded protein: CASSDPDTLPYEQYF.